A single sample is the source of the 27 T cell receptor beta chains below, sequenced in a study of OX40 agonist ivuxolimab in advanced cancers. The method was immunoSEQ multiplex PCR; TCRdb's version includes in-frame clones alone and lacks a portion of them. The sample has about 80,000 clones, about 83% seen once; the top ten hold around 25%. The sequencing here drew on CD4+ or CD8+ T cells sorted from blood, taken in a trial of the OX40 agonist ivuxolimab. The receptors stem from an adult with an advanced solid tumor such as melanoma, head and neck, liver or kidney cancer.

The chain combines TRBV11-2 with TRBJ2-1; D might be TRBD2 (6 bases). Trimming removed 1 base at V and 7 bases at J, with 11 bases between. This CDR3 has 14 residues. The germline V gene has CDR1 SGHAT and CDR2 FQNNGV. The CDR3 region is CASSLVGGKNEQFF. As DNA, the CDR3 is TGTGCCAGCAGCTTAGTTGGGGGGAAGAATGAGCAGTTCTTC.

This sequence joins TRBV15 and TRBJ2-1, with D perhaps given as TRBD1 or TRBD2 (5 bases each). The CDR3 loop spans 16 amino acids. V lost 2 bases and J 0 bases, leaving 11 bases between the germline ends. CDR1 and CDR2 (germline): LNHNV, YYDKDF (reference sequence). The CDR3 protein is CATSRRPGTSYNEQFF. For the CDR3, the DNA is TGTGCCACCAGCAGACGCCCGGGGACCTCCTACAATGAGCAGTTCTTC.

The J gene is TRBJ1-5, the V gene TRBV19, with TRBD1 as a possible D gene (5 bases). V dropped 11 bases and J dropped 4 bases, with 15 bases sitting between them. The CDR3 covers 13 residues. Germline CDR1 LNHDA, CDR2 SQIVND (reference sequence). The CDR3 nucleotides read TGTGCCGCCGGCATGGGGCTTAATCAGCCCCAGCATTTT. This codes for CAAGMGLNQPQHF.

V and J are TRBV7-5 and TRBJ2-1; the table's D call of TRBD2 was not tested on the DNA. TRBV7-5 is given as a pseudogene. The CDR3 length is 16 residues. CDR3 DNA sequence: TGTGCCAGAAGCTTGGTGACCAGCGGGGGGTGGAATGAGCAGTTCTTC. This codes for CARSLVTSGGWNEQFF.

The chain uses TRBV6-6 and TRBJ1-1, with TRBD1 matching 10 bases. Germline lookup yields CDR1 MNHNY and CDR2 SVGAGI (reference sequence). Germline trimming cut 0 bases from V and 5 bases from J; bases unmatched to any gene: 3. This CDR3 region has 15 residues. CDR3 DNA sequence: TGTGCCAGCAGTTACTCAGGACAGGGGGAAACTGAAGCTTTCTTT. Its protein is CASSYSGQGETEAFF.

This chain links TRBV7-2 with TRBJ2-5; maybe TRBD2 (6 bases). The CDR3 is made up of 14 amino acids. Germline V CDR1 and CDR2: SGHTA, FQGNSA. V lost 5 bases to trimming and J lost 1 base, with 11 bases between them. DNA of the CDR3: TGTGCCAGCAGCCCCCTAGCGACCCAAGAGACCCAGTACTTC. Its translation: CASSPLATQETQYF. The full variable domain, completed using reference TRBV7-2 and TRBJ2-5, is GAGVSQSPSNKVTEKGKDVELRCDPISGHTALYWYRQSLGQGLEFLIYFQGNSAPDKSGLPSDRFSAERTGGSVSTLTIQRTQQEDSAVYLCASSPLATQETQYFGPGTRLLVL.

The V and J genes are TRBV15 and TRBJ1-2; D uncertain. Germline V gene lookup returns CDR1 LNHNV and CDR2 YYDKDF (reference sequence). There are 13 residues in the CDR3. V lost 0 bases, J lost 6 bases, and 8 bases lay in between. CDR3 region: CATSRDIRDGYTF. CDR3 DNA: TGTGCCACCAGCAGAGATATTAGGGATGGCTACACCTTC.

This clone was detected a few times. This chain joins TRBV27 and TRBJ2-1; D is ambiguous. CDR3 length equals 13 residues. The V and J ends lost 5 bases and 9 bases respectively, with 14 bases between them. From germline, CDR1 is MNHEY and CDR2 SMNVEV (reference sequence). The CDR3 region has the DNA TGTGCCAGCAGTCCAACGTCTATGGGTGAGCAGTTCTTC. Translation: CASSPTSMGEQFF.

This sequence joins TRBV19 and TRBJ2-7; TRBD1 matches at 9 bases. Trimming took 4 bases from V and 0 from J; bases not matched to a gene: 4. Germline values: CDR1 LNHDA, CDR2 SQIVND (reference sequence). The CDR3 extends over 15 amino acids. The CDR3, as DNA: TGTGCCAGTAGTAGGACAGGGGCGGTCTCCTACGAGCAGTACTTC. Translating it yields CASSRTGAVSYEQYF.

In DNA, the CDR3 is TGTGCCAGTAGTTTGGGGACAGGGAACTATGGCTACACCTTC. This translates into CASSLGTGNYGYTF. The rearrangement links TRBV19 to TRBJ1-2; 9 nucleotides agree with TRBD1. Germline assignment: CDR1 LNHDA and CDR2 SQIVND (reference sequence). Germline trimming cut 5 bases from V and 2 bases from J; bases unmatched to any gene: 3. CDR3 length: 14 amino acids.

This chain connects TRBV5-4 to TRBJ1-4; 7 bases map to TRBD1. The CDR3 has 13 amino acids. Trimming at V came to 9 bases and at J to 8 bases, leaving 10 bases not matched to a gene. The germline V gene has CDR1 SGHNT and CDR2 YYREEE (reference sequence). Here the CDR3 reads CATRQGIEEKLFF. The CDR3 bases are TGTGCCACCCGACAGGGAATAGAGGAAAAACTGTTTTTT.

J is TRBJ1-5 and V is TRBV4-1; TRBD1 agrees at 7 bases. The germline gives CDR1 MGHRA, CDR2 YSYEKL. The CDR3 is 16 residues long. The V gene end was trimmed by 2 bases and the J gene end by 6 bases; junction bases not matched to a gene: 10. The CDR3 loop is CASSQSPDRASQPQHF. As DNA, the CDR3 is TGCGCCAGCAGCCAATCGCCTGACAGGGCATCTCAGCCCCAGCATTTT.

This sequence joins TRBV6-5 and TRBJ1-4, with no clear D. Deletions cut 5 bases from V and 8 bases from J, with 6 bases between. This CDR3 has 11 residues. Per the germline V gene, CDR1 is MNHEY and CDR2 is SVGAGI. In DNA form, the CDR3 reads TGTGCCAGCAGTCTTCGGGAAAAACTGTTTTTT. Its protein is CASSLREKLFF.

The chain employs TRBV19 and TRBJ1-6, with a weak D call TRBD1 (5 bases). The V gene lost 3 bases and the J gene lost 5 bases, with 11 bases spanning the gap. CDR3 length equals 15 residues. Germline V gene lookup returns CDR1 LNHDA and CDR2 SQIVND (reference sequence). The CDR3 nucleotides read TGTGCCAGTAGTATGTCAGGGTATCATAATTCACCCCTCCACTTT. Its translation is CASSMSGYHNSPLHF.

This CDR3 is CASSEILGQPQHF. In DNA form, the CDR3 reads TGTGCCAGCAGTGAAATTTTGGGGCAGCCCCAGCATTTT. This chain joins TRBV6-1 and TRBJ1-5; D unclear. The germline V gene has CDR1 MNHNS and CDR2 SASEGT. Trimming removed 2 bases from V and 7 bases from J, with 9 bases in between. The CDR3 spans 13 residues.

CDR3 protein: CASSLAAGVTYEQYF. The CDR3 region has the DNA TGCGCCAGCAGCTTGGCCGCAGGAGTAACCTACGAGCAGTACTTC. The V gene is TRBV5-1, the J gene TRBJ2-7; D ambiguous. The CDR3 has 15 amino acids. CDR1 and CDR2 (germline): SGHRS, YFSETQ. V gave up 0 bases and J gave up 2 bases, with 12 bases separating them.

The genes are TRBV7-9 and TRBJ2-1; D not resolved. Germline CDR1 is SEHNR and CDR2 is FQNEAQ (reference sequence). The CDR3 is 12 amino acids. V was trimmed by 2 bases and J by 9 bases, leaving 8 bases between them. The DNA of the CDR3 is TGTGCCAGCAGCTTATACTCGGGTGAGCAGTTCTTC. Protein: CASSLYSGEQFF.

For the CDR3, the DNA is TGCAGTGGCAACAGGGATGAAAAACTGTTTTTT. This sequence encodes CSGNRDEKLFF. The chain couples TRBV20-1 to TRBJ1-4; a possible D gene is TRBD1 (6 bases). From germline, CDR1 is DFQATT and CDR2 SNEGSKA (reference sequence). Trimming pared 7 bases from V and 6 bases from J, leaving 9 bases between. The CDR3 totals 11 residues.

This chain connects TRBV7-8 to TRBJ2-7; unclear D gene. V dropped 1 base and J dropped 6 bases, with 10 bases sitting between them. CDR1 and CDR2 from the germline V gene are SGHVS and FQNEAQ. This CDR3 spans 13 amino acids. Here the CDR3 reads CASSLDYQVEQYF. The DNA for the CDR3 is TGTGCCAGCAGCTTAGACTACCAGGTCGAGCAGTACTTC.

The CDR3 DNA reads TGTGCCAGCAGTTTAATGGTTAGCGGGGGGGATTCAGATACGCAGTATTTT. Translated: CASSLMVSGGDSDTQYF. The chain has TRBV27 and TRBJ2-3, with 11 bases identical to TRBD2. J lost 4 bases, V lost 2 bases, and 8 bases had no gene match. The CDR3 sequence is 17 residues long. Germline V gene data show CDR1 as MNHEY and CDR2 as SMNVEV (reference sequence).

The rearrangement uses TRBV29-1 and TRBJ1-2; a possible D gene is TRBD1 (5 bases). The CDR3 length is 12 residues. Germline lookup yields CDR1 SQVTM and CDR2 ANQGSEA. V was clipped by 4 bases and J by 0 bases, with 6 bases between them. The CDR3 here is CSVATANYGYTF. The CDR3 DNA is TGCAGCGTTGCGACAGCTAACTATGGCTACACCTTC.

The chain uses TRBV28 and TRBJ2-1; D gene ambiguous. The V end lost 5 bases, the J end lost 8 bases, and 22 bases lay between the germline ends. Germline CDR1 is MDHEN and CDR2 is SYDVKM. CDR3 length equals 16 residues. Written as DNA, the CDR3 is TGTGCCAGCAGTCTAATCCCCTCGACATTGGTCCATGAGCAGTTCTTC. Its translation is CASSLIPSTLVHEQFF.

This clone was seen a single time. The chain carries TRBV5-1 and TRBJ2-3; possibly TRBD2 for D (6 bases). The CDR3 spans 15 residues. Trimming cost V 3 bases and J 2 bases, with 13 bases left between them. The germline gives CDR1 SGHRS, CDR2 YFSETQ. The CDR3, as DNA: TGCGCCAGCAGCTGGCAGCGGGCCACCACAGATACGCAGTATTTT. This gives the protein CASSWQRATTDTQYF. Full variable domain (outside the CDR3, taken from reference TRBV5-1 and TRBJ2-3): KAGVTQTPRYLIKTRGQQVTLSCSPISGHRSVSWYQQTPGQGLQFLFEYFSETQRNKGNFPGRFSGRQFSNSRSEMNVSTLELGDSALYLCASSWQRATTDTQYFGPGTRLTVL.

The V and J genes are TRBV2 and TRBJ2-1, with TRBD2 identical over 11 bases. Germline CDR1 and CDR2: SNHLY and FYNNEI. The CDR3 runs to 17 residues. The junction had 10 bases not matched to a gene; V was cut back by 9 bases and J by 0 bases. CDR3 residues: CASSGLAGGRSYNEQFF. The CDR3 DNA sequence: TGTGCCAGTTCGGGGCTAGCGGGAGGCCGCTCCTACAATGAGCAGTTCTTC.

The J gene is TRBJ1-2, the V gene TRBV5-8; D not resolved. The CDR3 has 16 amino acids. Germline V gene sequence: CDR1 SGHTS, CDR2 YDEGEE. V lost 0 bases and J 2 bases, leaving 14 bases between the germline ends. The CDR3 reads CASSLAGRSPNYGYTF. In nucleotides, the CDR3 is TGTGCCAGCAGCTTGGCCGGTCGGAGCCCCAACTATGGCTACACCTTC.

The chain links TRBV9 to TRBJ2-2; no clear D gene. The germline gives CDR1 SGDLS, CDR2 YYNGEE. Deletions cut 5 bases from V and 8 bases from J, with 13 bases between. The CDR3 runs to 13 residues. This chain's CDR3 is CASRPGPIGELFF. Here the CDR3 DNA reads TGTGCCAGCAGACCTGGACCAATTGGGGAGCTGTTTTTT.

The rearrangement joins TRBV7-2 to TRBJ2-5; tentative D call: TRBD1 (6 bases). V gave up 2 bases and J gave up 4 bases, with 14 bases separating them. Germline-derived CDR1 and CDR2 are SGHTA and FQGNSA. CDR3 length: 15 amino acids. CDR3 sequence: CASSLTGYYTETQYF. Here the CDR3 DNA reads TGTGCCAGCAGCTTAACAGGGTACTACACAGAGACCCAGTACTTC.